This TCR beta chain was identified during a study of identical twins (dated by TCRdb to 2016 to 2017). At the level of the whole study: To test whether fetal clonotypes persist, this study deep-sequenced TCR alpha and beta repertoires from monozygotic twins, from unrelated adults of various ages, and from cord blood. Replicate twin experiments were performed at different times using different library preparation protocols to rule out contamination.

What the work shows at the level of the full study, not this receptor alone: Conclusions relied on cross-sectional statistical analysis, since the same donors could not be followed over many years. Abundant cord blood beta clonotypes had fewer insertions, young adult naive repertoires showed a similar but weaker trend, and memory repertoires showed no such trend. Out-of-frame TCR alpha sequences shared between twins showed an excess of low generation-probability sequences compared with coincidental sharing between unrelated individuals. Zero-insertion analyses could be partly confounded by invariant T cells such as MAIT and iNKT, though diverse VJ usage argued against such confounding for most clonotypes. Recombination models systematically underestimated out-of-frame TCR alpha sharing in monozygotic twins but agreed with sharing between unrelated individuals. The excess sharing between twins in beta out-of-frame sequences was weaker because fewer shared sequences reduced the signal-to-noise ratio.

CDR3 length: 16 amino acids, cysteine to phenylalanine. CDR3 DNA is the only sequence kept; it has 48 bases, read in frame from the first base. For CDR1 and CDR2, the germline V gene lists SQVTM and ANQGSEA. The junction shows trimming of 0 bases on V and 2 bases on J, plus 15 bases between the germline ends. This clonotype occurred a few times. What antigen it recognizes has not been identified. There are no base qualities to consult, and no much larger clone falls within one base. All donors were healthy Caucasians. The twin cohort comprised three pairs of female monozygotic twins, all aged roughly 18 to 29 years. The RNA used for TCR libraries was isolated from peripheral blood mononuclear cells. Receptor amplification or capture employed 5' RACE. Sequencing used an Illumina HiSeq 2000. A universal primer binding site was introduced by template switching, and a unique molecular identifier was present in the final cDNA, enabling accurate counting of TCR cDNA molecules. Specific primers in the conserved constant-segment region were used to synthesize first-strand cDNA for TCR alpha and beta chains. To control for contamination, every cDNA library carried two barcodes: a SMART-Mk sample barcode plus Illumina barcodes. TruSeq adapter sequences, together with Illumina sample barcodes, were added in two successive PCR steps. The Illumina HiSeq platform was used with custom primers to sequence TCR alpha and beta cDNA libraries. The authors processed their data as follows. Unique molecular identifiers were extracted from raw reads with MiGEC, and CDR3 positions were determined with MiXCR. For each individual, recombination models were inferred using an EM algorithm with the repgenHMM and IGoR tools. Shared clonotype analysis was performed with the tcR package in R, normalizing sharing by the product of cloneset sizes. To study raw recombination without the effects of thymic and clonal selection, out-of-frame nonproductive sequences were analyzed. The public reads were run again by TCRdb, first through fastp at Q25 and then through MiXCR, and only productive beta chains were kept. Each record represents a unique CDR3 protein, reported with the most common genes and DNA among its rows. The V and J calls shown here were made by TCRdb, not taken from the authors' results. The sample data list 500,000 to 700,000 distinct CDR3 sequences, and 7.1% of these were observed just once. The ten largest clones take up 1.5% to 2% of the sample.

This sample also belongs to another study, concerning yellow fever vaccine responses in identical twins. The second study also describes: The authors reported that the T cell response to vaccination in identical twins appeared partly convergent and partly personalized. In the study, vaccine-responding T cell clones were precisely tracked in identical twins.

The rearranged segments are TRBV29-1 and TRBJ2-3, with the D gene possibly TRBD1 or TRBD2, each one fitting 6 bases. The sequenced material came from PBMCs. The clonotype was recovered from a woman under 30 in good health. The CDR3 sequence is CSVEDRGGQNTDTQYF. The nucleotide sequence reads as follows: TGCAGCGTTGAAGATCGAGGGGGGCAGAACACAGATACGCAGTATTTT.